This T cell receptor (beta chain) was identified in a study of T-cell reconstitution after alpha-beta-depleted transplantation in children. Whole-study findings and limits: Most T-cell counts and diversity one year after the transplant came from T cells that were newly produced. Some patients owed their high day-60 TCRbeta diversity to surviving recipient T cells and thymic progenitors. Reportedly, only several hundred clones from non-depleted graft cells drove alpha-beta T-cell counts at about two months.

Germline lookup yields CDR1 KGHSH and CDR2 LQKENI. The CDR3 length is 13 residues. V was cut by 3 bases and J by 6 bases, with 12 bases left in between. Points on this clonotype: Its antigen is unknown.

Construction of the TCRbeta library involved unique molecular identifiers. Each CDR3 protein gets one entry after TCRdb re-called the PCR reads with MiXCR. This table holds 440,000 or so distinct CDR3 sequences, approximately 42% found once. This rearrangement joins TRBV18 to TRBJ2-7; the D is unclear. Specimen: PBMCs, collected before TCRalphabeta/CD19-depleted stem cell transplant. The sequence came from a girl aged 2-15 years with aplastic anemia, due to receive a stem cell transplant. As DNA, the CDR3 is TGTGCCAGCTCACCCCATGCCGACGCCGAGCAGTACTTC. It encodes CASSPHADAEQYF.